The 10 T cell receptor beta chains reported below all come from one sample, sequenced in a study of cytomegalovirus exposure and HLA in healthy donors. This PCR relied on a set of 60 Vbeta primers and 13 Jbeta primers. Sequencing was performed with immunoSEQ multiplex PCR; in TCRdb, only in-frame clones are kept and a portion is missing. This table has roughly 200,000 clones, around four fifths appearing once. Input material: PBMCs. The receptors stem from a woman in her thirties or forties in good health and CMV-seronegative.

The chain employs TRBV19 and TRBJ1-6; 9 nucleotides match TRBD1. Trimming took 3 bases from V and 9 from J; bases not matched to a gene: 6. CDR1 is LNHDA and CDR2 is SQIVND in the germline V gene (reference sequence). The CDR3 has 15 residues. CDR3 loop: CASSITWDRASPLHF. As DNA, the CDR3 is TGTGCCAGTAGTATCACGTGGGACAGGGCTTCACCCCTCCACTTT.

The chain has TRBV5-1 and TRBJ2-7; 8 bases are shared with TRBD2. CDR3 size: 16 residues. J gave up 4 bases and V 4 bases, and 13 bases lay outside the gene matches. Germline CDR1 SGHRS, CDR2 YFSETQ. The CDR3 reads CASSAGGRSGFYEQYF. The DNA for the CDR3 is TGCGCCAGCAGCGCGGGGGGCAGGTCGGGTTTTTACGAGCAGTACTTC.

This clone appeared a few times. This chain uses TRBV6-6 with TRBJ1-4, with 7 bases identical to TRBD1. Looked up from germline, CDR1 is MNHNY and CDR2 is SVGAGI (reference sequence). This CDR3 is 12 amino acids long. V lost 5 bases, J lost 10 bases, and 4 bases stayed unmatched. The CDR3 sequence is CASSPDRVKLFF. The CDR3, as DNA: TGTGCCAGCAGTCCCGACAGGGTAAAACTGTTTTTT.

CDR3 sequence reads: CASTQGASTDTQYF. CDR3 nucleotide sequence: TGTGCCAGCACCCAAGGGGCCAGCACAGATACGCAGTATTTT. V and J are TRBV6-1 and TRBJ2-3; D is perhaps TRBD1 (5 bases). The length of the CDR3 is 14 residues. Trimming shortened V by 7 bases and J by 0 bases, and 11 bases separated the two germline ends. Germline V gene lookup returns CDR1 MNHNS and CDR2 SASEGT.

CDR3 nucleotides: TGTGCCAGCAGTAAATCAGACTACTCTGGAAACACCATATATTTT. Translated: CASSKSDYSGNTIYF. The V and J genes are TRBV6-5 and TRBJ1-3; D gene uncertain. This CDR3 has 15 amino acids. Germline V gene lookup returns CDR1 MNHEY and CDR2 SVGAGI. The V and J ends lost 5 bases and 0 bases respectively, with 11 bases between them.

The chain carries TRBV7-9 and TRBJ1-1; D possibly corresponds to TRBD1 (5 bases). There are 14 residues in the CDR3. Germline CDR1 reads SEHNR; CDR2 reads FQNEAQ (reference sequence). Trimming took off 3 bases at V and 4 bases at J, with 12 bases between the two ends. For the CDR3, the DNA is TGTGCCAGCAGCTTTGAACGGGGGGGCACTGAAGCTTTCTTT. Encoded protein: CASSFERGGTEAFF.

The rearrangement uses TRBV5-1 and TRBJ1-1, with TRBD1 matching over 9 bases. The CDR3 extends over 15 amino acids. The germline CDR1 and CDR2 sequences are SGHRS and YFSETQ. V shed 4 bases, J shed 4 bases, and the junction held 8 bases outside the gene matches. In DNA form, the CDR3 reads TGCGCCAGCAGCGACCCGACAGGGGGGTCCACTGAAGCTTTCTTT. It yields the protein CASSDPTGGSTEAFF.

This chain links TRBV14 with TRBJ2-1, with 12 bases aligning to TRBD2. Germline V gives CDR1 SGHDN, CDR2 FVKESK. The CDR3 has 17 residues. J was trimmed by 6 bases and V by 4 bases; bases with no gene match: 10. The CDR3 nucleotides read TGTGCCAGCAGCCTGCGGACGACTAGCGGGGGTTCCAATGAGCAGTTCTTC. Its protein product is CASSLRTTSGGSNEQFF.

This sequence joins TRBV7-2 and TRBJ1-3, with a tentative D call TRBD1 (6 bases). Per germline, CDR1 SGHTA and CDR2 FQGNSA. The CDR3 sequence is 16 residues long. V gave up 4 bases and J gave up 3 bases, with 16 bases separating them. CDR3 protein: CASSSTAPDSGNTIYF. CDR3 DNA sequence: TGTGCCAGCAGCTCAACCGCACCGGACAGTGGAAACACCATATATTTT.

The rearrangement joins TRBV7-2 to TRBJ2-1, with TRBD1 matching 11 bases. V lost 7 bases, J lost 6 bases, and 8 bases stayed unmatched. The CDR3 spans 15 residues. Germline loops: CDR1 SGHTA, CDR2 FQGNSA. The CDR3 sequence: CASILGQGASNEQFF. CDR3 bases: TGTGCCAGCATCCTCGGACAGGGGGCCTCCAATGAGCAGTTCTTC.